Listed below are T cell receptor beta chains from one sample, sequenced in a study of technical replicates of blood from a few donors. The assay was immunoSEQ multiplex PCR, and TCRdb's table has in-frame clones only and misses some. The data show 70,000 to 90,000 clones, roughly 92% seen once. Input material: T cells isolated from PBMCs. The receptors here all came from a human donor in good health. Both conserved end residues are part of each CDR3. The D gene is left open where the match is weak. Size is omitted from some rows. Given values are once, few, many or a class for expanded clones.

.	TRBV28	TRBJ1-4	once	TGTGCCAGCAGCCAGGGTGGCCGGGATGAAAAACTGTTTTTT	CASSQGGRDEKLFF
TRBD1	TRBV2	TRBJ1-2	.	TGTGCCAGCAGTAGGGGACAGGGGCCCGGCGGCTACACCTTC	CASSRGQGPGGYTF
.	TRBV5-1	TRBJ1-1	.	TGCGCCAGCAGCTTGGAGGTAGGAGGCACTGAAGCTTTCTTT	CASSLEVGGTEAFF
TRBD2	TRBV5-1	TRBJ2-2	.	TGCGCCAGCAGCTGGGGAGGGAGTGAAGCCACCGGGGAGCTGTTTTTT	CASSWGGSEATGELFF
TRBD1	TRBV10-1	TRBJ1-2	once	TGCGCCAGCAGGGGGACAGGACATAATTATGGCTACACCTTC	CASRGTGHNYGYTF
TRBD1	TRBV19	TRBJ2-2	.	TGTGCCAGTAGTGTGGACAGGGGGCGCGGGACCGGGGAGCTGTTTTTT	CASSVDRGRGTGELFF
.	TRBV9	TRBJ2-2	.	TGTGCCAGCAGCGTCGCGGGTTTTGCGAACACCGGGGAGCTGTTTTTT	CASSVAGFANTGELFF
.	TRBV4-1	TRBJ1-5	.	TGCGCCAGCAGCCAAGACGGCGGGGGCAATCAGCCCCAGCATTTT	CASSQDGGGNQPQHF
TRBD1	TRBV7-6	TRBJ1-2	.	TGTGCCAGCAGCCTCGGACAGGGGCGGTTGGATGGCTACACCTTC	CASSLGQGRLDGYTF
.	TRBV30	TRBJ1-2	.	TGTGCCTGGAGCCCTTTCTATGGCTACACCTTC	CAWSPFYGYTF
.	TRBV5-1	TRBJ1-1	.	TGCGCCAGCAGCTTGGCCACGGTGAACACTGAAGCTTTCTTT	CASSLATVNTEAFF
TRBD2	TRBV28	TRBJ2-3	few	TGTGCCAGCAGTTTGGGACTAGCAATAGATACGCAGTATTTT	CASSLGLAIDTQYF
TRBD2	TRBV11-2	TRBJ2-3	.	TGTGCCAGCAGCTTAGTACTGTCGGGGGGGCCGGGGGATCGTACGCAGTATTTT	CASSLVLSGGPGDRTQYF
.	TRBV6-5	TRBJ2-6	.	TGTGCCAGCAGTTTAGCCGCTTGGGGGGCCAACGTCCTGACTTTC	CASSLAAWGANVLTF
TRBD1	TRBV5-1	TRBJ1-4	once	TGCGCCAGCAGCTTGGGTGGGCAGGGGGCGCGGAGTGAAAAACTGTTTTTT	CASSLGGQGARSEKLFF
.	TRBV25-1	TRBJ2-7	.	TGTGCCAGCAGGCGTGGCGGTTCCTACGAGCAGTACTTC	CASRRGGSYEQYF
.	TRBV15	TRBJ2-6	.	TGTGCCACCAGCTTGGGACACATCTCTGGGGCCAACGTCCTGACTTTC	CATSLGHISGANVLTF
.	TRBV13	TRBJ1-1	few	TGTGCCAGCAGCTTAGCCCAGGGGACTGAAGCTTTCTTT	CASSLAQGTEAFF
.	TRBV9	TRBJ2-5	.	TGTGCCAGCAGCGTCTGGGGGGGCCTGGAGACCCAGTACTTC	CASSVWGGLETQYF
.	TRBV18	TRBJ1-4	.	TGTGCCAGCTCACTGTCGACAGCGAGCACAACTAATGAAAAACTGTTTTTT	CASSLSTASTTNEKLFF
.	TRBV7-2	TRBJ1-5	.	TGTGCCAGCAGCTTACAGGGCAATCAGCCCCAGCATTTT	CASSLQGNQPQHF
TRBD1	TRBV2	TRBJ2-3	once	TGTGCCAGCGGGACAGGGGCCACAGATACGCAGTATTTT	CASGTGATDTQYF
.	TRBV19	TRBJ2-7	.	TGTGCCAGTTCGACCGGGACTTACGAGCAGTACTTC	CASSTGTYEQYF
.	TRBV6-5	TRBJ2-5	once	TGTGCCAGCAGTTACCAAGGGGGTGGCCGGGAGACCCAGTACTTC	CASSYQGGGRETQYF
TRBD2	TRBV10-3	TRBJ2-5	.	TGTGCCATCAGTGATCTATACCGGGAGGCGGGAACTAAAGAGACCCAGTACTTC	CAISDLYREAGTKETQYF
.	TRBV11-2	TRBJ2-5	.	TGTGCCAGCAGCTTGGGTAGCGGCCAAGAGACCCAGTACTTC	CASSLGSGQETQYF
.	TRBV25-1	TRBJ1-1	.	TGTGCCAGCAGTGGCTACAGACCAATGAACACTGAAGCTTTCTTT	CASSGYRPMNTEAFF
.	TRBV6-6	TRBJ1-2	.	TGTGCCAGCAGCCCTAGGTCTGATGGCTACACCTTC	CASSPRSDGYTF
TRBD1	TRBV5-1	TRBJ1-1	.	TGCGCCAGCAGCGCCGGGACAGGGTGGAACACTGAAGCTTTCTTT	CASSAGTGWNTEAFF
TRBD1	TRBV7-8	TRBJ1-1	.	TGTGCCAGCAGCTTAGCGGTACGACAGGGGGCTAATCCCGACACTGAAGCTTTCTTT	CASSLAVRQGANPDTEAFF
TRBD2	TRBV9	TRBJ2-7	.	TGTGCCAGCAGCGTAGCTCCAGGGAGGGGCGAGCAGTACTTC	CASSVAPGRGEQYF
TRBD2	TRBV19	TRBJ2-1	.	TGTGCCAGTACAGGGACTAGCGGGGGGGAGAGCTCCTACAATGAGCAGTTCTTC	CASTGTSGGESSYNEQFF
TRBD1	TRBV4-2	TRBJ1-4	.	TGTGCCAGCAGCCAAGAGGAGGGACAGGGGAGGGAAAAACTGTTTTTT	CASSQEEGQGREKLFF
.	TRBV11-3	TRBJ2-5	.	TGTGCCAGCAGCTTAGGAGCAAAACAAGAGACCCAGTACTTC	CASSLGAKQETQYF
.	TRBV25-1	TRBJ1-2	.	TGTGCCAGCAGTGATTCGGGCTGGTGGACTCAAGGCTACACCTTC	CASSDSGWWTQGYTF
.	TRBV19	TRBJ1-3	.	TGTGCCAGTAGTATCCGGACAGCTGGAAACACCATATATTTT	CASSIRTAGNTIYF
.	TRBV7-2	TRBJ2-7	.	TGTGCCAGCAGCTCGTGGGACAACCCACCCTACGAGCAGTACTTC	CASSSWDNPPYEQYF
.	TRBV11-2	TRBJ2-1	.	TGTGCCAGCAGCTCATTGCACCGGGACAATGAGCAGTTCTTC	CASSSLHRDNEQFF